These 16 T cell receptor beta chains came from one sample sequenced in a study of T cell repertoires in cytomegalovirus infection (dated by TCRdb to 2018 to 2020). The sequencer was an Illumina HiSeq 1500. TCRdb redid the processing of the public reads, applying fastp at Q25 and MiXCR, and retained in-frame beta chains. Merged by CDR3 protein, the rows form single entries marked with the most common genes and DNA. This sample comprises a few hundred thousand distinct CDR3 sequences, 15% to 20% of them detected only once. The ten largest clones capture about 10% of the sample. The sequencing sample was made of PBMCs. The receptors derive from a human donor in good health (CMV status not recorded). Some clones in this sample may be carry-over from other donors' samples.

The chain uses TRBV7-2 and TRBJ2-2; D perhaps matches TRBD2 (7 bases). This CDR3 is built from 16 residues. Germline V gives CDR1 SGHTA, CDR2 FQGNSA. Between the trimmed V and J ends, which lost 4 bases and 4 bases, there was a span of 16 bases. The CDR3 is CASSYGGPTLTGELFF. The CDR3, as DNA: TGTGCCAGCAGCTACGGGGGGCCTACCCTCACCGGGGAGCTGTTTTTT.

The CDR3 is CASSSAGEAKNIQYF. The CDR3 DNA sequence: TGTGCCAGCAGCTCAGCGGGAGAAGCCAAAAACATTCAGTACTTC. V usage is TRBV9 and J usage is TRBJ2-4; 8 bases fit TRBD2. V gave up 4 bases and J gave up 0 bases; unmatched junction bases: 3. Germline V gene sequence: CDR1 SGDLS, CDR2 YYNGEE. This CDR3 is built from 15 residues.

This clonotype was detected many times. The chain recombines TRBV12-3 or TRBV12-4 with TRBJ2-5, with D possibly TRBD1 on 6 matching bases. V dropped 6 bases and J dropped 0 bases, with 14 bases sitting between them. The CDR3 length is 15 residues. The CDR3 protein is CASSSSDRNQETQYF. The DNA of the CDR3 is TGTGCCAGCAGCTCGTCGGACAGAAACCAAGAGACCCAGTACTTC.

CDR3 nucleotides: TGTGCCAGCAGCTCCTTGGTCCTGAACACTGAAGCTTTCTTT. It is translated as CASSSLVLNTEAFF. The chain combines TRBV7-2 with TRBJ1-1; D gene ambiguous. The CDR3 is made up of 14 amino acids. Trimming stripped 4 bases from V and 0 bases from J, with 9 bases between. Germline V gives CDR1 SGHTA, CDR2 FQGNSA. The full variable domain, its missing parts supplied by reference TRBV7-2 and TRBJ1-1, is GAGVSQSPSNKVTEKGKDVELRCDPISGHTALYWYRQSLGQGLEFLIYFQGNSAPDKSGLPSDRFSAERTGGSVSTLTIQRTQQEDSAVYLCASSSLVLNTEAFFGQGTRLTVV.

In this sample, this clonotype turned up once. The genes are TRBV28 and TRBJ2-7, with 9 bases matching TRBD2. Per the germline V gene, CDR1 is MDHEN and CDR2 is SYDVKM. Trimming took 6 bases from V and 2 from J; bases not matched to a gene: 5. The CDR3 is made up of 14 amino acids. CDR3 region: CASSFQRGAYEQYF. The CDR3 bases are TGTGCCAGCAGCTTTCAGCGGGGGGCCTACGAGCAGTACTTC.

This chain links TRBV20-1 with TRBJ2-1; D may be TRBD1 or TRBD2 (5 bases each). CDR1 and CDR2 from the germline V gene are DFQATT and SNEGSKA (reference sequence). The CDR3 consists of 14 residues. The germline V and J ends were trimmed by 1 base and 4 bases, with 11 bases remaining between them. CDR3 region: CSARGGGSYNEQFF. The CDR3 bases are TGCAGTGCTAGAGGTGGGGGTTCATACAATGAGCAGTTCTTC.

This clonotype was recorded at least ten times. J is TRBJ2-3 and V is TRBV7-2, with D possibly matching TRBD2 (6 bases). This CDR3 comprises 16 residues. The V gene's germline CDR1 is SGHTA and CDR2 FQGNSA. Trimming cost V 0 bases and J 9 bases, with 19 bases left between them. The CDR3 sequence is CASSLAAGTYTVTQYF. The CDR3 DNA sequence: TGTGCCAGCAGCTTAGCGGCGGGGACCTATACTGTAACGCAGTATTTT.

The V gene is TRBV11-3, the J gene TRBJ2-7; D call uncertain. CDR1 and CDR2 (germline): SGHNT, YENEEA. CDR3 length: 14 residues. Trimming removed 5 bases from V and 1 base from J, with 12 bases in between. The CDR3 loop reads CASSKSAGSYEQYF. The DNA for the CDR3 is TGTGCCAGCAGCAAGTCAGCAGGATCCTACGAGCAGTACTTC.

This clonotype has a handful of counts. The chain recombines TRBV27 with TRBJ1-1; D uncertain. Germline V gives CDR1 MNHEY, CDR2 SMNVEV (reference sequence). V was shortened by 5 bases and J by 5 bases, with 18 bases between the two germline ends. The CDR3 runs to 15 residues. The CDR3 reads CASSPMGFGVTEAFF. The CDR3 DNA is TGTGCCAGCAGTCCCATGGGGTTCGGGGTGACTGAAGCTTTCTTT.

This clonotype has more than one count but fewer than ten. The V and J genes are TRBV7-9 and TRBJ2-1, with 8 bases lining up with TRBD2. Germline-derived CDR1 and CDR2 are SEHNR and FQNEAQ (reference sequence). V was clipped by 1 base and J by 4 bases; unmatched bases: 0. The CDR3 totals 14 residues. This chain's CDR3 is CASSLERGYNEQFF. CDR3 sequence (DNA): TGTGCCAGCAGCTTAGAGCGGGGGTACAATGAGCAGTTCTTC.

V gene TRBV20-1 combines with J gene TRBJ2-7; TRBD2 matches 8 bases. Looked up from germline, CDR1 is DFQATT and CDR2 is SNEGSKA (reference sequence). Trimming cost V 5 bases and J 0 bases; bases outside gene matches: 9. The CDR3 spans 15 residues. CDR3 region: CSAPHSAGGSYEQYF. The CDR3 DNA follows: TGCAGTGCTCCTCATTCCGCGGGGGGCTCCTACGAGCAGTACTTC.

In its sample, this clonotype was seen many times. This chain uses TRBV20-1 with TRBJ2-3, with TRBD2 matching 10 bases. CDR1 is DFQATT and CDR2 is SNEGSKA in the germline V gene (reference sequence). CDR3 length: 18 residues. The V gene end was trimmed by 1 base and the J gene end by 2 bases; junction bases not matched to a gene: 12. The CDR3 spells CSARALGQREGPTDTQYF. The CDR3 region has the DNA TGCAGTGCTAGAGCCCTTGGTCAGCGGGAGGGCCCCACAGATACGCAGTATTTT.

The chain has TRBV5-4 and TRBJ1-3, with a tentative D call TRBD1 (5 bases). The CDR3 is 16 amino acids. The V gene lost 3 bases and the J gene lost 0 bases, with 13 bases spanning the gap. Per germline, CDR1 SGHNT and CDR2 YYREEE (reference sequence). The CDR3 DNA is TGTGCCAGCAGCTCTGTCGAGGGGAGCTCTGGAAACACCATATATTTT. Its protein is CASSSVEGSSGNTIYF.

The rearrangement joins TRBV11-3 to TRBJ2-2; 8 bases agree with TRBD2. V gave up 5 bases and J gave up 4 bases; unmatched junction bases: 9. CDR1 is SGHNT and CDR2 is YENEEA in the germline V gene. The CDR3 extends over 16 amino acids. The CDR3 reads CASSHRPGLGTGELFF. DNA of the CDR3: TGTGCCAGCAGCCATAGGCCGGGACTAGGCACCGGGGAGCTGTTTTTT.

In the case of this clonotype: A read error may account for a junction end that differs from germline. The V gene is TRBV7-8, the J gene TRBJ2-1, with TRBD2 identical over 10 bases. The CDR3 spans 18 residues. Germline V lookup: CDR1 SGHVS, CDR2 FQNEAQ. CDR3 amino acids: CASSLARLAGYTINEQFF. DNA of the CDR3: TGTGCCAGCAGCCTAGCCCGACTAGCGGGTTACACTATTAATGAGCAGTTCTTC.

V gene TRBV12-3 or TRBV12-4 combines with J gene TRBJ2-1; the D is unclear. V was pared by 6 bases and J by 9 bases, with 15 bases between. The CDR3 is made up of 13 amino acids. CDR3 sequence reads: CASSLGSTGEQFF. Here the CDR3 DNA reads TGTGCCAGCAGCCTTGGTTCTACGGGTGAGCAGTTCTTC.